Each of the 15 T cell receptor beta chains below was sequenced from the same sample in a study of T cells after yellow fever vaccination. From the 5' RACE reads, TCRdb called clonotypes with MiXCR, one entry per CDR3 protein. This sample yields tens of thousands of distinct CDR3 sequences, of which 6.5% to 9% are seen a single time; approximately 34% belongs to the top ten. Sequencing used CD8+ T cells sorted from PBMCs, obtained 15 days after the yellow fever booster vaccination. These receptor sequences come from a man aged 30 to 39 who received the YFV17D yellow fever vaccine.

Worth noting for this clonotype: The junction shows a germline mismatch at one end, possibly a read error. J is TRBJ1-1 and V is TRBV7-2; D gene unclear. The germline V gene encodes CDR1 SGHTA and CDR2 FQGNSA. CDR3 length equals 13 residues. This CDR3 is CASSLGDGTEAFF. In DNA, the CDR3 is TGTGCCAGTAGCTTAGGAGACGGAACTGAAGCTTTCTTT.

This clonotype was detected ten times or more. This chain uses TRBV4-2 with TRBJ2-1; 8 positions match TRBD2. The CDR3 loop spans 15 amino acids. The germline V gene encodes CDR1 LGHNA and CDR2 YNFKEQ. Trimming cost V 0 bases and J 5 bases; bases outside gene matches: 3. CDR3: CASSQDRSGNNEQFF. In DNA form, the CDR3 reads TGTGCCAGCAGCCAAGACCGTAGCGGGAACAATGAGCAGTTCTTC.

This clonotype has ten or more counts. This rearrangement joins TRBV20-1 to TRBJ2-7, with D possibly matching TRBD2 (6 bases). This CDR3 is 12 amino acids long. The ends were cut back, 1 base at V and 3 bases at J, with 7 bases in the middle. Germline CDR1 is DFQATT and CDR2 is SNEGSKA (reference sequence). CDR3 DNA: TGCAGTGCTAGAGGTAGCGGCTACGAGCAGTACTTC. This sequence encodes CSARGSGYEQYF.

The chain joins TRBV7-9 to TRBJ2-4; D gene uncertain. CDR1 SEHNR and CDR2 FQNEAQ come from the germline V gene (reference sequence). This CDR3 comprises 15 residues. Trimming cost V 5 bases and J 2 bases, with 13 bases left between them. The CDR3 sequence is CASSPPVSTKNIQYF. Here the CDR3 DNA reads TGTGCCAGCAGCCCCCCAGTGTCTACCAAAAACATTCAGTACTTC. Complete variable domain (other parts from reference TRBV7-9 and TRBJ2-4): DTGVSQNPRHKITKRGQNVTFRCDPISEHNRLYWYRQTLGQGPEFLTYFQNEAQLEKSRLLSDRFSAERPKGSFSTLEIQRTEQGDSAMYLCASSPPVSTKNIQYFGAGTRLSVL.

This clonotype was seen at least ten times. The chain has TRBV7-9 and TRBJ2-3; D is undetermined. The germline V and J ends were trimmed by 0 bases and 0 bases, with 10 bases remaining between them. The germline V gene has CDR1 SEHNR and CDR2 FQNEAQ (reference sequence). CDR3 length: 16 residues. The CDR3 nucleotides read TGTGCCAGCAGCTTAGCGAGCACACTGAGCACAGATACGCAGTATTTT. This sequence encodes CASSLASTLSTDTQYF.

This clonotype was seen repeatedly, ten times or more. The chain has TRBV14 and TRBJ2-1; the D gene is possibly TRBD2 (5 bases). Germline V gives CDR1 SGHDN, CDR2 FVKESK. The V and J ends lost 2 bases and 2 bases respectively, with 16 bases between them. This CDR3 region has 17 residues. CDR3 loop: CASSQSHPDSAYNEQFF. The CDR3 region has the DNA TGTGCCAGCAGCCAATCTCATCCGGACTCCGCCTACAATGAGCAGTTCTTC.

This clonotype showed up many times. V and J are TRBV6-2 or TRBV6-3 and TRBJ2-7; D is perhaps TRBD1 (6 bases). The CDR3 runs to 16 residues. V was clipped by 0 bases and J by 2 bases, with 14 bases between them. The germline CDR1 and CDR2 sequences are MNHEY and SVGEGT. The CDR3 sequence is CASSYSTRDNPYEQYF. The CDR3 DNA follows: TGTGCCAGCAGTTACTCCACACGGGACAACCCCTACGAGCAGTACTTC.

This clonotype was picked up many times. CDR3 sequence (DNA): TGTGCCAGCAGCTTGGGGACTAGCGGAGAGACCCAGTACTTC. Amino acids: CASSLGTSGETQYF. This rearrangement joins TRBV11-2 to TRBJ2-5, with 11 bases aligning to TRBD2. The junction had 1 base not matched to a gene; V was cut back by 3 bases and J by 4 bases. The CDR3 is 14 amino acids. Germline V gene sequence: CDR1 SGHAT, CDR2 FQNNGV.

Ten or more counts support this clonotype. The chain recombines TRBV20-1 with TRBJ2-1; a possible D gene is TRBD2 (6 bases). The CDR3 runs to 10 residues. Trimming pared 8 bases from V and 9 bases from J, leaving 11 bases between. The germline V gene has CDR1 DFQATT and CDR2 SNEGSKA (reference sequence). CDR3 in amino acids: CSPRESEQFF. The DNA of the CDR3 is TGCAGTCCCCGGGAGAGTGAGCAGTTCTTC.

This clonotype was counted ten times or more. The CDR3 bases are TGTGCCAGCAGTTACTTCGACGGAACCTACGAGCAGTACTTC. It specifies CASSYFDGTYEQYF. V is TRBV6-5 and J is TRBJ2-7; D is uncertain. Germline CDR1 is MNHEY and CDR2 is SVGAGI. V lost 1 base, J lost 2 bases, and 9 bases lay in between. This CDR3 comprises 14 residues.

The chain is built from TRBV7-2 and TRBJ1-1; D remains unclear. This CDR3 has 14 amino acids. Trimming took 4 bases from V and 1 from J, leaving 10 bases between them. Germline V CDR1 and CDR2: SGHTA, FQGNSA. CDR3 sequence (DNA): TGTGCCAGCAGCTCCCCAGCAGAGAACACTGAAGCTTTCTTT. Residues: CASSSPAENTEAFF.

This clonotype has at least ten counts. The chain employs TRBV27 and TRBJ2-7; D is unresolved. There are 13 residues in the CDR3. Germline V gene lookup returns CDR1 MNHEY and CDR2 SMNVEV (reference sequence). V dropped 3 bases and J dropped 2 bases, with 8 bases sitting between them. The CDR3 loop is CASSFSEAYEQYF. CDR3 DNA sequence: TGTGCCAGCAGTTTCTCAGAGGCCTACGAGCAGTACTTC.

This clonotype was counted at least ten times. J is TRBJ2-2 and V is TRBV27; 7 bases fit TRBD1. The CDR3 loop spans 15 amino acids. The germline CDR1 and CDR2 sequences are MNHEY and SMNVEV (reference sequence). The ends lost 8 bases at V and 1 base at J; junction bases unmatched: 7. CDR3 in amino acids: CASRTGTVNTGELFF. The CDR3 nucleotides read TGTGCCAGCCGCACCGGGACAGTGAACACCGGGGAGCTGTTTTTT.

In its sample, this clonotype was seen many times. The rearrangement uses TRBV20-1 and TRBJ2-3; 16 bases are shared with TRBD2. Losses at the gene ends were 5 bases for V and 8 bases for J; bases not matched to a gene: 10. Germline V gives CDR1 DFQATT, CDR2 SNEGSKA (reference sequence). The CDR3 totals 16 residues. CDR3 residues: CSASIGTSGRAVTQYF. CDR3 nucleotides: TGCAGTGCTTCTATTGGGACTAGCGGGAGGGCCGTTACGCAGTATTTT.

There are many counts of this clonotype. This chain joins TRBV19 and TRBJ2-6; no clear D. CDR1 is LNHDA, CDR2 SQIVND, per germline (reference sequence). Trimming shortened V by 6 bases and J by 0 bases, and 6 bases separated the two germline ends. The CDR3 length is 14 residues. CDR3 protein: CASRWGSGANVLTF. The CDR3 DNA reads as TGTGCCAGTAGGTGGGGCTCTGGGGCCAACGTCCTGACTTTC.